The 15 T cell receptor beta chains given below trace back to one sample, sequenced in a study of cytomegalovirus exposure and HLA in healthy donors (TCRdb year 2017). Library preparation used the immunoSEQ multiplex PCR assay. A mixture of 60 forward primers for TCR Vbeta segments and 13 reverse primers for TCR Jbeta segments was used in the multiplex PCR. This is the immuneACCESS table as TCRdb keeps it, with only in-frame sequences that have V and J called. A part of the clones is gone; compared with another copy, unresolved V genes explain less than half, and the rest is unexplained. The sample table shows around 90,000 clones, and more than 55% are seen once. About 5.4% of the sample is taken by the ten largest. Sequenced material: PBMCs. The receptors originated from a woman aged 25 to 39 in good health and CMV-seropositive.

V usage is TRBV5-6 and J usage is TRBJ1-3; 11 bases are shared with TRBD1. The V and J ends lost 4 bases and 8 bases, in that order; junction bases with no gene match: 17. The germline CDR1 and CDR2 sequences are SGHDT and YYEEEE. The CDR3 contains 18 residues. In DNA form, the CDR3 reads TGTGCCAGCAGCGTCTTACCGGGACAGGGGGGAAATATGGACACCATATATTTT. Amino acids: CASSVLPGQGGNMDTIYF.

In the case of this clone: The junction departs from the called germline gene at one end, perhaps through a read error. The chain employs TRBV6-4 and TRBJ1-2, with D unresolved. CDR3 length: 15 residues. Germline lookup yields CDR1 MRHNA and CDR2 SNTAGT. The CDR3 DNA is TGTGCCAGCAGTGACTCGGGAGGGCCCAACTATGGCTACCCCTTC. It yields the protein CASSDSGGPNYGYPF.

V gene TRBV5-4 combines with J gene TRBJ2-5; 9 nucleotides line up with TRBD2. V shed 4 bases, J shed 5 bases, and the junction held 3 bases outside the gene matches. Germline lookup yields CDR1 SGHNT and CDR2 YYREEE (reference sequence). The CDR3 extends over 13 amino acids. In nucleotides, the CDR3 is TGTGCCAGCAGCGGGACTAGCTTGGAGACCCAGTACTTC. Translated: CASSGTSLETQYF.

In this sample, this clone turned up a few times. This chain connects TRBV10-3 to TRBJ1-5; no definite D call. Per the germline V gene, CDR1 is ENHRY and CDR2 is SYGVKD. The CDR3 length is 15 residues. The V end lost 6 bases, the J end lost 6 bases, and 18 bases lay between the germline ends. For the CDR3, the DNA is TGTGCCATCAGCCCGGGAGGATCCACCTCTCAGCCCCAGCATTTT. Amino acid sequence: CAISPGGSTSQPQHF.

This clone was observed a few times. The gene calls are TRBV6-5 and TRBJ1-2; weak D call: TRBD1 (6 bases). The length of the CDR3 is 14 residues. The germline gives CDR1 MNHEY, CDR2 SVGAGI. V dropped 11 bases and J dropped 6 bases, with 22 bases sitting between them. DNA of the CDR3: TGTGCCGGCCTACAGGGAGAAGGAGTTGATGGCTACACCTTC. Its translation: CAGLQGEGVDGYTF.

This clone has just one count. This rearrangement joins TRBV19 to TRBJ1-3, with no clear D. Germline V CDR1 and CDR2: LNHDA, SQIVND (reference sequence). The CDR3 length is 12 residues. Deletions cut 10 bases from V and 1 base from J, with 8 bases between. The CDR3 here is CATGVSGNTIYF. The CDR3, as DNA: TGTGCCACCGGGGTTTCTGGAAACACCATATATTTT.

V is TRBV7-3 and J is TRBJ2-5, with 8 bases that match TRBD2. The CDR3 is 14 amino acids. V was pared by 5 bases and J by 2 bases, with 4 bases of the junction left unmatched. Germline CDR1 SGHTA, CDR2 FQGTGA. This CDR3 reads CASSLSGAQETQYF. CDR3 in DNA: TGTGCCAGCAGCCTTAGCGGGGCACAAGAGACCCAGTACTTC.

The chain combines TRBV28 with TRBJ2-7, with 8 bases matching TRBD1. Germline CDR1 reads MDHEN; CDR2 reads SYDVKM. V lost 6 bases to trimming and J lost 4 bases; unmatched junction nucleotides: 11. The CDR3 length is 15 residues. This chain's CDR3 is CASSLTGTGQYEQYF. The CDR3 DNA reads TGTGCCAGCAGCTTAACCGGGACAGGACAATACGAGCAGTACTTC. Together with reference TRBV28 and TRBJ2-7, the CDR3 gives the full variable domain: DVKVTQSSRYLVKRTGEKVFLECVQDMDHENMFWYRQDPGLGLRLIYFSYDVKMKEKGDIPEGYSVSREKKERFSLILESASTNQTSMYLCASSLTGTGQYEQYFGPGTRLTVT.

This clone occurred a few times. The rearrangement joins TRBV7-9 to TRBJ1-5; D remains unclear. This CDR3 has 14 residues. The germline gives CDR1 SEHNR, CDR2 FQNEAQ (reference sequence). The V gene lost 4 bases and the J gene lost 0 bases, with 7 bases spanning the gap. The CDR3, as DNA: TGTGCCAGCAGCTCCGAGGGTAGCAATCAGCCCCAGCATTTT. Translating gives CASSSEGSNQPQHF.

The V and J genes are TRBV19 and TRBJ1-5; D unclear. Germline V gene lookup returns CDR1 LNHDA and CDR2 SQIVND (reference sequence). V lost 6 bases to trimming and J lost 4 bases, with 16 bases between them. The CDR3 totals 15 residues. The CDR3 here is CASSIPGSPNQPQHF. CDR3 nucleotide sequence: TGTGCCAGTAGCATTCCGGGGAGCCCGAATCAGCCCCAGCATTTT.

The genes are TRBV7-2 and TRBJ1-2; tentative D call: TRBD1 (6 bases). Germline loops: CDR1 SGHTA, CDR2 FQGNSA. V lost 5 bases and J lost 2, with 15 bases in between. The CDR3 loop spans 15 amino acids. CDR3 amino acids: CASSLDRIQNYGYTF. In DNA, the CDR3 is TGTGCCAGCAGCCTTGACAGGATACAGAACTATGGCTACACCTTC.

The rearrangement links TRBV2 to TRBJ2-5; no clear D. V dropped 4 bases and J dropped 5 bases, with 5 bases sitting between them. Germline V gives CDR1 SNHLY, CDR2 FYNNEI. The CDR3 is made up of 11 amino acids. CDR3 nucleotide sequence: TGTGCCAGCAGTGTATTGGAGACCCAGTACTTC. Protein product: CASSVLETQYF. Filled out from reference TRBV2 and TRBJ2-5, the complete variable domain reads EPEVTQTPSHQVTQMGQEVILRCVPISNHLYFYWYRQILGQKVEFLVSFYNNEISEKSEIFDDQFSVERPDGSNFTLKIRSTKLEDSAMYFCASSVLETQYFGPGTRLLVL.

The rearrangement links TRBV10-2 to TRBJ1-1, with D perhaps matching TRBD1 (6 bases). Looked up from germline, CDR1 is WSHSY and CDR2 is SAAADI. V was clipped by 6 bases and J by 0 bases, with 11 bases between them. CDR3 length: 14 amino acids. The CDR3 protein is CASRDRLVNTEAFF. The CDR3, as DNA: TGCGCCAGCAGAGACAGGTTGGTGAACACTGAAGCTTTCTTT.

The CDR3 region has the DNA TGTGCCAGCAGTGATGAACTGAGCTCCTACAATGAGCAGTTCTTC. It specifies CASSDELSSYNEQFF. V usage is TRBV6-4 and J usage is TRBJ2-1; the D is unclear. This CDR3 region has 15 residues. The germline V gene has CDR1 MRHNA and CDR2 SNTAGT. The germline V and J ends were trimmed by 3 bases and 0 bases, with 9 bases remaining between them.

A few counts support this clone. The chain combines TRBV19 with TRBJ2-3; no firm D call. The V gene lost 3 bases and the J gene lost 1 base, with 5 bases spanning the gap. Germline V gene sequence: CDR1 LNHDA, CDR2 SQIVND (reference sequence). CDR3 size: 13 residues. For the CDR3, the DNA is TGTGCCAGTAGTATGGCAGGCACAGATACGCAGTATTTT. This codes for CASSMAGTDTQYF. Combining the CDR3 with reference TRBV19 and TRBJ2-3 gives the whole variable domain DGGITQSPKYLFRKEGQNVTLSCEQNLNHDAMYWYRQDPGQGLRLIYYSQIVNDFQKGDIAEGYSVSREKKESFPLTVTSAQKNPTAFYLCASSMAGTDTQYFGPGTRLTVL.